This T cell receptor (beta chain) was recorded in a study of blood T cell repertoires in COVID-19. Study information: The cDNA or gDNA used as material had been derived from T cells, B-cell-depleted T cells, or PBMCs.

Original handling: The assay estimated nucleated cells by amplifying reference gene primers. Assay: immunoSEQ multiplex PCR; the TCRdb copy retains only in-frame clones and omits some. V and J calls and clone size are as listed in that table; D and trimming were resolved from the DNA. The sample lists approximately 170,000 clones, around 83% seen once, with roughly a fifth in the top ten. CDR3 length: 13 residues. Germline CDR1 and CDR2: MNHNY and SVGAGI (reference sequence). With 11 bases removed from V and 4 bases from J, the gap between germline ends came to 17 bases. The sample was peripheral blood. This rearrangement joins TRBV6-6 to TRBJ1-2; D possibly corresponds to TRBD1 (5 bases). The sequence came from a woman between 65 and 79 years old who had recovered from COVID-19. CDR3 sequence (DNA): TGTGCCCGCGGGGGGGACGGGGGCTATGGCTACACCTTC. Protein: CARGGDGGYGYTF.